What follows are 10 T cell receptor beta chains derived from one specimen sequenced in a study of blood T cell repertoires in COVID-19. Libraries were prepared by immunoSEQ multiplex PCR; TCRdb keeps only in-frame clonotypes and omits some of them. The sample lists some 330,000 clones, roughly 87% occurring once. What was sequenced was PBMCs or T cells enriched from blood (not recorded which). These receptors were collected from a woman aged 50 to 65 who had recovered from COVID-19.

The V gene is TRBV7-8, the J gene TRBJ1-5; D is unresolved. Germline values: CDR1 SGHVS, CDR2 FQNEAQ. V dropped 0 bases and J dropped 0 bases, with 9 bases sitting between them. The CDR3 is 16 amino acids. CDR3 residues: CASSLASRHSNQPQHF. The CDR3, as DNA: TGTGCCAGCAGCTTAGCGTCCAGACATAGCAATCAGCCCCAGCATTTT. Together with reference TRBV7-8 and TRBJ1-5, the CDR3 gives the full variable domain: GAGVSQSPRYKVAKRGQDVALRCDPISGHVSLFWYQQALGQGPEFLTYFQNEAQLDKSGLPSDRFFAERPEGSVSTLKIQRTQQEDSAVYLCASSLASRHSNQPQHFGDGTRLSIL.

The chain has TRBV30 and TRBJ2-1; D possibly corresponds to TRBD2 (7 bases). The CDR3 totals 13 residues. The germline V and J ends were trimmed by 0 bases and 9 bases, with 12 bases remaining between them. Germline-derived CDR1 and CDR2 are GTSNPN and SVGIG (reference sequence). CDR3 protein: CAWSVSRGGEQFF. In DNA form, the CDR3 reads TGTGCCTGGAGTGTATCTAGGGGGGGTGAGCAGTTCTTC.

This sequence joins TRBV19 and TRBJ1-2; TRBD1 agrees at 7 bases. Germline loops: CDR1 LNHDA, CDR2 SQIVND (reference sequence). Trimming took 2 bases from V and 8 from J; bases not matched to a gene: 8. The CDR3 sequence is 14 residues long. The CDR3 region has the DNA TGTGCCAGTAGTATAAACGGAAGGGGGCCCGGCTACACCTTC. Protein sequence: CASSINGRGPGYTF.

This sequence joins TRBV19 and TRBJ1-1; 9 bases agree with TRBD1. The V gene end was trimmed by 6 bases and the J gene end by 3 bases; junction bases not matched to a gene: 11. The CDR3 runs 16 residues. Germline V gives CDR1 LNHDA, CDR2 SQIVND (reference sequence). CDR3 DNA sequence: TGTGCCAGTAGAGTCTCAGGCGGGACAGGGTACACTGAAGCTTTCTTT. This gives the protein CASRVSGGTGYTEAFF.

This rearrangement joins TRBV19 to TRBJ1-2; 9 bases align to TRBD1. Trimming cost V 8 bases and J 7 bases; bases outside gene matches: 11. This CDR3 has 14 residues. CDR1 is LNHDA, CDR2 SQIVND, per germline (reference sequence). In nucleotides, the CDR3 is TGTGCCAGTGATCCGGGACAGGGTGAACGTGGCTACACCTTC. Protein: CASDPGQGERGYTF.

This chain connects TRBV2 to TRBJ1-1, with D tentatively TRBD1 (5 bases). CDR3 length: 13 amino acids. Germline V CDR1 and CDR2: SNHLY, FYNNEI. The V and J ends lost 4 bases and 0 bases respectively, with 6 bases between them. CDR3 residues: CASSGQMNTEAFF. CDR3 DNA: TGTGCCAGCAGTGGACAGATGAACACTGAAGCTTTCTTT. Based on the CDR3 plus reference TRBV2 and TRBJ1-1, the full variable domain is EPEVTQTPSHQVTQMGQEVILRCVPISNHLYFYWYRQILGQKVEFLVSFYNNEISEKSEIFDDQFSVERPDGSNFTLKIRSTKLEDSAMYFCASSGQMNTEAFFGQGTRLTVV.

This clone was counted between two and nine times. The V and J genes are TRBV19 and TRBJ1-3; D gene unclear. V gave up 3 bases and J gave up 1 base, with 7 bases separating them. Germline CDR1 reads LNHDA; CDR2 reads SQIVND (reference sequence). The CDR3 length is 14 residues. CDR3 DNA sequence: TGTGCCAGTAGTATTTGGCAGTCTGGAAACACCATATATTTT. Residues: CASSIWQSGNTIYF.

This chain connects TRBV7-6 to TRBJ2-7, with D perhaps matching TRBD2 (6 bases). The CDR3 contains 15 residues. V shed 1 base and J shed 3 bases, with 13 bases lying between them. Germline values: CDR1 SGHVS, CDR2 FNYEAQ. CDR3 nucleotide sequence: TGTGCCAGCAGCTTAGGGGATAGCGGAGACTACGAGCAGTACTTC. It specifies CASSLGDSGDYEQYF.

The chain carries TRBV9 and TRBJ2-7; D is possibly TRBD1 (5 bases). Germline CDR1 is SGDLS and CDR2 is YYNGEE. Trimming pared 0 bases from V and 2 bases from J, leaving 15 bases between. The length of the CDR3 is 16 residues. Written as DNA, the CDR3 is TGTGCCAGCAGCGTAGGCCAAATACAGGAAACCTACGAGCAGTACTTC. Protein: CASSVGQIQETYEQYF. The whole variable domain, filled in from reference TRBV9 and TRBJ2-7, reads DSGVTQTPKHLITATGQRVTLRCSPRSGDLSVYWYQQSLDQGLQFLIQYYNGEERAKGNILERFSAQQFPDLHSELNLSSLELGDSALYFCASSVGQIQETYEQYFGPGTRLTVT.

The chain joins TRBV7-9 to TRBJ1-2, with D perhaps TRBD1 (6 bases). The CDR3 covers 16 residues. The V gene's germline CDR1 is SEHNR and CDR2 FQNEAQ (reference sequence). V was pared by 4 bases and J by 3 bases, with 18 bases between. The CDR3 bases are TGTGCCAGCAGCTCAGGATTTGGACAGACAGACTATGGCTACACCTTC. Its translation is CASSSGFGQTDYGYTF.